These T cell receptor beta chains were read from a single sample in a study of cytomegalovirus exposure and HLA in healthy donors. Using immunoSEQ multiplex PCR, the repertoire was profiled, and TCRdb retains in-frame clones only, with some absent. The sample consists of about 200,000 clones, more than 75% of them appearing once. The specimen sequenced was PBMCs. The receptors originated from a man between 25 and 39 years old in good health and CMV-seronegative. The conserved cysteine and the conserved F or W are not part of the CDR3 here. Clone size is given for some rows only: seen once, a few or many times, or a class if the clone is expanded.

clone size	V gene	J gene	CDR3 protein
.	TRBV29-1	TRBJ2-3	SVEGGVRDTQY
.	TRBV28	TRBJ1-2	ASHHREHSGYT
.	TRBV27	TRBJ1-2	ASSFPLRRTEGGYT
.	TRBV2	TRBJ1-2	ASSEFSGYT
once	TRBV19	TRBJ2-7	ASSGDRGTYEQY
.	TRBV2	TRBJ2-3	ASSQTEATDTQY
.	TRBV6-4	TRBJ1-1	ASSDSPGMTEAF
.	TRBV4-3	TRBJ1-6	ASSHGPGGNSPLH
.	TRBV11-2	TRBJ2-3	ASSFLAGGLTDTQY
.	TRBV19	TRBJ2-7	ASPLGHEQY
.	TRBV4-3	TRBJ2-7	ASSQEVFRPGQGLYEQY
.	TRBV4-1	TRBJ2-2	ASSQGPQGNTGELF
.	TRBV6-4	TRBJ2-7	ASSESPSYEQY
.	TRBV7-2	TRBJ1-2	ASSSRQGGSGYT
.	TRBV7-8	TRBJ2-1	ASSRRLQGEGETYNEQF